Presented here are 8 T cell receptor beta chains from one specimen sequenced in a study of blood T cell repertoires in COVID-19. Produced via immunoSEQ multiplex PCR; TCRdb's table is partial and in-frame only. The sample records about 170,000 clones, over 70% being singletons. The specimen was PBMCs or T cells enriched from blood (not recorded which). The receptors stem from a woman between 45 and 65 years old in a cohort exposed to, infected with or recovered from COVID-19 (not recorded which).

J is TRBJ2-1 and V is TRBV7-3; TRBD2 matches at 11 bases. Looked up from germline, CDR1 is SGHTA and CDR2 is FQGTGA. The CDR3 is 15 residues long. Germline trimming cut 3 bases from V and 2 bases from J; bases unmatched to any gene: 0. The CDR3 DNA reads as TGTGCCAGCAGCTTTAGCGGGGGGGCCTACAATGAGCAGTTCTTC. It yields the protein CASSFSGGAYNEQFF. Filled out from reference TRBV7-3 and TRBJ2-1, the complete variable domain reads GAGVSQTPSNKVTEKGKYVELRCDPISGHTALYWYRQSLGQGPEFLIYFQGTGAADDSGLPNDRFFAVRPEGSVSTLKIQRTERGDSAVYLCASSFSGGAYNEQFFGPGTRLTVL.

The chain links TRBV28 to TRBJ2-1, with 9 bases aligning to TRBD1. The CDR3 runs to 15 residues. Germline values: CDR1 MDHEN, CDR2 SYDVKM. The ends lost 5 bases at V and 5 bases at J; junction bases unmatched: 7. CDR3 bases: TGTGCCAGCAGTCCGAGGACAGGGGACCACAATGAGCAGTTCTTC. Translating gives CASSPRTGDHNEQFF.

The chain employs TRBV5-1 and TRBJ2-7, with 9 bases lining up with TRBD2. Unmatched junction bases numbered 4, after V lost 0 bases and J lost 3 bases. The CDR3 is 15 residues long. Germline values: CDR1 SGHRS, CDR2 YFSETQ. The CDR3 is CASSLGGSGSYEQYF. Here the CDR3 DNA reads TGCGCCAGCAGCTTGGGAGGTAGCGGGAGCTACGAGCAGTACTTC.

The rearrangement uses TRBV2 and TRBJ1-2; a possible D gene is TRBD1 (5 bases). V was shortened by 3 bases and J by 5 bases, with 22 bases between the two germline ends. The CDR3 is made up of 17 amino acids. CDR1 is SNHLY and CDR2 is FYNNEI in the germline V gene. CDR3 amino acids: CASSDAGVQPTLYGYTF. For the CDR3, the DNA is TGTGCCAGCAGTGACGCGGGGGTACAACCAACTCTTTATGGCTACACCTTC.

The rearrangement uses TRBV30 and TRBJ1-2; 9 bases are a match to TRBD1. Germline V gene data show CDR1 as GTSNPN and CDR2 as SVGIG (reference sequence). The J segment lost 4 bases and the V segment lost 4 bases, leaving 13 bases of the junction unmatched. CDR3 size: 16 residues. DNA of the CDR3: TGTGCCTGGATTAAGCCGGGACAGGGAACGGTCTATGGCTACACCTTC. This encodes CAWIKPGQGTVYGYTF.

J is TRBJ1-1 and V is TRBV9, with D perhaps matching TRBD1 (6 bases). The V gene lost 0 bases and the J gene lost 6 bases, with 12 bases spanning the gap. The V gene's germline CDR1 is SGDLS and CDR2 YYNGEE. This CDR3 has 14 residues. In DNA form, the CDR3 reads TGTGCCAGCAGCGTAGGTGGGGGGGCCTCTGAAGCTTTCTTT. It yields the protein CASSVGGGASEAFF.

The chain employs TRBV5-1 and TRBJ2-3, with D uncertain. The CDR3 totals 16 residues. V lost 0 bases, J lost 0 bases, and 11 bases lay in between. Per the germline V gene, CDR1 is SGHRS and CDR2 is YFSETQ. CDR3 nucleotide sequence: TGCGCCAGCAGCTTGGTGGCAGTACGAAGCACAGATACGCAGTATTTT. Encoded protein: CASSLVAVRSTDTQYF.

The V gene is TRBV29-1, the J gene TRBJ1-4; D might be TRBD1 (5 bases). From germline, CDR1 is SQVTM and CDR2 ANQGSEA. The CDR3 extends over 14 amino acids. Trimming cost V 4 bases and J 14 bases, with 23 bases left between them. The CDR3 protein is CSVAWRDHGIELFF. The CDR3 DNA reads TGCAGCGTTGCCTGGCGGGACCACGGTATAGAGCTGTTTTTT.